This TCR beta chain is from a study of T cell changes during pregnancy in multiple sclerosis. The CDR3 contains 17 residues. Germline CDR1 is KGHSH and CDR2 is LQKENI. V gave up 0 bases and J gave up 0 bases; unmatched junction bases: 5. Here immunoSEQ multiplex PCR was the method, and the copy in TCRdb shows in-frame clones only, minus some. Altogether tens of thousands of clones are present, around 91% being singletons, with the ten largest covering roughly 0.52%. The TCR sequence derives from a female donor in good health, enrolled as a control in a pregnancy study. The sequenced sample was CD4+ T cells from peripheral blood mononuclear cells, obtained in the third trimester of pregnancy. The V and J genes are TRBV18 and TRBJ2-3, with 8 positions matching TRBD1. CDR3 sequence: CASSPPTGAPSTDTQYF. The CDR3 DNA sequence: TGTGCCAGCTCACCACCGACAGGGGCCCCTAGCACAGATACGCAGTATTTT.